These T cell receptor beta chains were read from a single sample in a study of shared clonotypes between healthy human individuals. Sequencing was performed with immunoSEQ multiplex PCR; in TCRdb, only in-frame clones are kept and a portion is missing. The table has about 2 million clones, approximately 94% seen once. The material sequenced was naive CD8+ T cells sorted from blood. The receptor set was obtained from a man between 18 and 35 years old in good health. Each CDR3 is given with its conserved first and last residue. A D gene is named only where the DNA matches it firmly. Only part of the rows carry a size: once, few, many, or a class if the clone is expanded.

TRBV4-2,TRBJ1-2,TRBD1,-,CASSQENTGGSFGYTF,TGTGCCAGCAGCCAAGAAAATACAGGGGGCTCGTTTGGCTACACCTTC
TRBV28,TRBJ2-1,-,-,CASSLGQGIGEQFF,TGTGCCAGCAGTTTGGGTCAGGGAATAGGTGAGCAGTTCTTC
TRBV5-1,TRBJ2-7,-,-,CASSSGQPPYEQYF,TGCGCCAGCAGCTCCGGACAGCCTCCCTACGAGCAGTACTTC
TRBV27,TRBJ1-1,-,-,CASSFGLNTEAFF,TGTGCCAGCAGTTTTGGGCTTAACACTGAAGCTTTCTTT
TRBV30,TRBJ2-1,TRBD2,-,CAWSGIAGDEQFF,TGTGCCTGGAGCGGGATAGCGGGGGATGAGCAGTTCTTC
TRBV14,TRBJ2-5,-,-,CASSQRGYQETQYF,TGTGCCAGCAGCCAAAGGGGGTACCAAGAGACCCAGTACTTC
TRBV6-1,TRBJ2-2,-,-,CASSEWRVQAGGELFF,TGTGCCAGCAGTGAATGGAGGGTTCAGGCAGGCGGGGAGCTGTTTTTT
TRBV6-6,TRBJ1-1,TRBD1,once,CASRPSVTGIEAFF,TGTGCCAGCAGGCCCTCTGTGACAGGGATTGAGGCTTTCTTT
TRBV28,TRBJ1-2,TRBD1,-,CASNPGQGYYGYTF,TGTGCCAGCAACCCGGGACAGGGATACTATGGCTACACCTTC
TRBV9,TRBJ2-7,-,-,CASSVGGRGYEQYF,TGTGCCAGCAGCGTAGGGGGACGGGGTTACGAGCAGTACTTC
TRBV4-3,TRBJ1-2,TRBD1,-,CASSQDTGGFSGYTF,TGCGCCAGCAGCCAAGATACAGGGGGATTCAGTGGCTACACCTTC
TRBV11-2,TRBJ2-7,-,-,CASSFVTHYEQYF,TGTGCCAGCAGCTTTGTCACTCACTACGAGCAGTACTTC
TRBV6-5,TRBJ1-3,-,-,CASSPTGYSGNTIYF,TGTGCCAGCAGTCCTACAGGGTATTCTGGAAACACCATATATTTT
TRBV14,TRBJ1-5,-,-,CASSQEVFQPQHF,TGTGCCAGCAGCCAAGAGGTTTTTCAGCCCCAGCATTTT
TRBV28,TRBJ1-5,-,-,CASSSQGGLRQPQHF,TGTGCCAGCAGTTCCCAAGGGGGGCTCAGACAGCCCCAGCATTTT
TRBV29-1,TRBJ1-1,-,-,CSVAGDYGAFF,TGCAGCGTTGCAGGGGATTATGGTGCTTTCTTT
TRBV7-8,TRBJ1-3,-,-,CASSTGNTIYF,TGTGCCAGCAGCACAGGCAACACCATATATTTT
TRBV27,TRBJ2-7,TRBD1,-,CASSSGQTYEQYF,TGTGCCAGCAGTTCGGGACAGACCTACGAGCAGTACTTC
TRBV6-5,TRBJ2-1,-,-,CASSRQLNEQFF,TGTGCCAGCAGCCGTCAGCTCAATGAGCAGTTCTTC
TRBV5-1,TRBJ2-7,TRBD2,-,CASSLEASGRFYEQYF,TGCGCCAGCAGCTTGGAGGCTAGCGGGAGGTTCTACGAGCAGTACTTC
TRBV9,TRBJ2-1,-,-,CASSVDGALNEQFF,TGTGCCAGCAGCGTAGATGGGGCTCTGAATGAGCAGTTCTTC
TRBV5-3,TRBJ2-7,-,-,CARSVWTLYYEQYF,TGTGCCAGAAGCGTCTGGACACTTTACTACGAGCAGTACTTC
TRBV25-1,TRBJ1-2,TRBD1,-,CASSDSDRGISNYGYTF,TGTGCCAGCAGTGACTCGGACAGGGGGATCTCTAACTATGGCTACACCTTC
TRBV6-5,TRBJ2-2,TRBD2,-,CASSWREGTGELFF,TGTGCCAGCAGTTGGCGGGAGGGCACCGGGGAGCTGTTTTTT
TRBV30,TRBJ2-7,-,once,CAWRGQSSYEQYF,TGTGCCTGGAGAGGACAGAGCTCCTACGAGCAGTACTTC
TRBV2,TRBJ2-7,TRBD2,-,CASSEHPGLAGGYEQYF,TGTGCCAGCAGTGAGCACCCTGGACTAGCGGGAGGCTACGAGCAGTACTTC
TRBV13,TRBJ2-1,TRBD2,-,CASSLVGLAGEQFF,TGTGCCAGCAGCTTAGTAGGACTAGCGGGTGAGCAGTTCTTC
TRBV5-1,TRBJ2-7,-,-,CASSSGVDEQYF,TGCGCCAGCAGTTCAGGAGTCGACGAGCAGTACTTC
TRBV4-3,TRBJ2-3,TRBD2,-,CASSQGPTSGFSTDTQYF,TGCGCCAGCAGCCAGGGGCCGACTAGCGGGTTTAGCACAGATACGCAGTATTTT
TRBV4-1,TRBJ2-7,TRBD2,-,CASSQGTSGDYEQYF,TGCGCCAGCAGCCAAGGGACTAGCGGGGATTACGAGCAGTACTTC